A selection of T cell receptor beta chains follows, all from one sample in a study of OX40 agonist ivuxolimab in advanced cancers. Clones were read by immunoSEQ multiplex PCR, and TCRdb kept only the in-frame ones, dropping some. The sample contains tens of thousands of clones, more than 75% of which appear only once. The material sequenced was CD4+ or CD8+ T cells sorted from blood, taken in a trial of the OX40 agonist ivuxolimab. These receptors were taken from an adult with an advanced solid tumor such as melanoma, head and neck, liver or kidney cancer. CDR3s include the opening cysteine and the closing phenylalanine or tryptophan. A D gene is named only where the DNA matches it firmly. Clone size is shown for a subset of rows, as once, few, many or a class of expanded clone.

>TRBV5-1|TRBJ2-3|NA|NA
TGCGCCAGCAGCTTATGGGGGGGCGGAATCACAGATACGCAGTATTTT
CASSLWGGGITDTQYF
>TRBV6-5|TRBJ2-7|NA|NA
TGTGCCAGCAGTTACCTAGGGGGGCACTACGAGCAGTACTTC
CASSYLGGHYEQYF
>TRBV5-1|TRBJ2-2|NA|once
TGCGCCAGCAGTACGGGGGCCGACGGGGAGCTGTTTTTT
CASSTGADGELFF
>TRBV5-1|TRBJ2-1|TRBD2|many
TGCGCCAGCAGCTTGGGGGGACTAGACAATGAGCAGTTCTTC
CASSLGGLDNEQFF
>TRBV19|TRBJ2-6|NA|NA
TGTGCCAGTACCGGTGGACAGACCTCTGGGGCCAACGTCCTGACTTTC
CASTGGQTSGANVLTF
>TRBV2|TRBJ1-1|NA|NA
TGTGCCAGCAGGAGTCCCGGCCCTGAAGCTTTCTTT
CASRSPGPEAFF
>TRBV9|TRBJ1-4|TRBD1|NA
TGTGCCAGCAGCGCCGGACAGGGGGCGTTTGAAAAACTGTTTTTT
CASSAGQGAFEKLFF
>TRBV7-2|TRBJ2-7|TRBD2|few
TGTGCCAGCAGCTTAGGCTACGGGAGGGCCGGTTACGAGCAGTACTTC
CASSLGYGRAGYEQYF
>TRBV7-2|TRBJ2-7|NA|NA
TGTGCCAGCAGCTACGGTGGAGACTCCTACGAGCAGTACTTC
CASSYGGDSYEQYF
>TRBV27|TRBJ1-2|NA|few
TGTGCCAGCAGTCCCCGGAGGGAACTGCGCTATGGCTACACCTTC
CASSPRRELRYGYTF
>TRBV11-2|TRBJ1-2|NA|once
TGTGCCAGCAGCCCCGGGGGAGGGGATTATGGCTACACCTTC
CASSPGGGDYGYTF
>TRBV11-3|TRBJ2-2|NA|NA
TGTGCCAGCAGCTTTGACAGCACCGGGGAGCTGTTTTTT
CASSFDSTGELFF
>TRBV25-1|TRBJ1-2|TRBD1|NA
TGTGCCAGCAGTGCCACCGGGACAGGGGCAGGAGGGGTACAAGGCTACACCTTC
CASSATGTGAGGVQGYTF
>TRBV29-1|TRBJ1-2|TRBD1|NA
TGCAGCGTAGTCCCGGGACAGGGGTTGACCTTC
CSVVPGQGLTF
>TRBV13|TRBJ2-3|TRBD2|NA
TGTGCCAGCAGCCTCCGGACTAGCGGAAACACAGATACGCAGTATTTT
CASSLRTSGNTDTQYF
>TRBV6-5|TRBJ1-2|NA|NA
TGTGCCAGCAGTTACGACGGTATCTATGGCTACACCTTC
CASSYDGIYGYTF
>TRBV6-6|TRBJ1-1|NA|NA
TGTGCCAGCAGTTACTCTGAAGTGGGAGGGGCTTTCTTT
CASSYSEVGGAFF